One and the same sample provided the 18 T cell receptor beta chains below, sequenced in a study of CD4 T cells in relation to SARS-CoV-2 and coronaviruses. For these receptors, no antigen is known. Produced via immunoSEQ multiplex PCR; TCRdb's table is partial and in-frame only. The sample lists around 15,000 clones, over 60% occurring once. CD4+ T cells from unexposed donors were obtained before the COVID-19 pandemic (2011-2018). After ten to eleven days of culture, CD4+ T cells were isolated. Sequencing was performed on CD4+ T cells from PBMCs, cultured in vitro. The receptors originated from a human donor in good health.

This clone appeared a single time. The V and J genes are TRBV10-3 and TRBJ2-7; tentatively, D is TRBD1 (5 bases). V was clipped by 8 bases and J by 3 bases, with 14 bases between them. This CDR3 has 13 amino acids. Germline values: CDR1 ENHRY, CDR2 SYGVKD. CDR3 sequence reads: CAIAPRANYEQYF. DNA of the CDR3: TGTGCCATCGCCCCCAGGGCTAACTACGAGCAGTACTTC.

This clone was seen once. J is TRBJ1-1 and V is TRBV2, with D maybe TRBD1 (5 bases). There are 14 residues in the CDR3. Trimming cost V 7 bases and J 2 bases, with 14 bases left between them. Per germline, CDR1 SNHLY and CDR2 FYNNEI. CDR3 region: CASTTGWSNTEAFF. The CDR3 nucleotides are TGTGCCAGCACTACAGGCTGGAGTAACACTGAAGCTTTCTTT.

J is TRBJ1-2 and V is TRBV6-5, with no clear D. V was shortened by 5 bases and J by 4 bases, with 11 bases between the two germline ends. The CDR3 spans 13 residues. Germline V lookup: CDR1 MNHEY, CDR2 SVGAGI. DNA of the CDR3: TGTGCCAGCAGTCTAGGACGGCCCTATGGCTACACCTTC. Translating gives CASSLGRPYGYTF.

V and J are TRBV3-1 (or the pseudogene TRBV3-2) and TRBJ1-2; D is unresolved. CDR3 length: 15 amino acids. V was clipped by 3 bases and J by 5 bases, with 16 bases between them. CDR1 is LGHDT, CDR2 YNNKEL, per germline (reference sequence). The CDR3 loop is CASSHAGKEGYGYTF. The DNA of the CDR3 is TGTGCCAGCAGCCACGCAGGAAAGGAAGGGTATGGCTACACCTTC.

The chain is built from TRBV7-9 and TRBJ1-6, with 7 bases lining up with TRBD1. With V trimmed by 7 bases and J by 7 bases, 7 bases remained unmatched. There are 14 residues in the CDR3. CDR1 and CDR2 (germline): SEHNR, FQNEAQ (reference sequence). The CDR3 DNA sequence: TGTGCCAGCAACTGGGACAGCGAGAATTCACCCCTCCACTTT. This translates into CASNWDSENSPLHF.

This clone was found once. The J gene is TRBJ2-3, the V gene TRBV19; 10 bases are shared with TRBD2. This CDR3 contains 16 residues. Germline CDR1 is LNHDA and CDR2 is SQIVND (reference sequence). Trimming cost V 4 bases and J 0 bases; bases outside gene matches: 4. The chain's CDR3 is CASSTRTSGSTDTQYF. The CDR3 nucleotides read TGTGCCAGTAGTACCCGGACTAGCGGCAGCACAGATACGCAGTATTTT.

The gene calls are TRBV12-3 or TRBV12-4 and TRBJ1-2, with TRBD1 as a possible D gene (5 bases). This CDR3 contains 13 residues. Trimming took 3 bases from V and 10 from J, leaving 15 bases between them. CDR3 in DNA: TGTGCCAGCAGTTTGGGGCCGGAGGTGGCCTACACCTTC. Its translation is CASSLGPEVAYTF.

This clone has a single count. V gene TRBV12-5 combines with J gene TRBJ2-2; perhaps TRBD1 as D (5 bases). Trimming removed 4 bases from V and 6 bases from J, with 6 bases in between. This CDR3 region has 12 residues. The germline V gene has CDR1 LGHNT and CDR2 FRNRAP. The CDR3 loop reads CASGSRAGELFF. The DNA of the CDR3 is TGTGCTAGTGGTTCCAGGGCCGGGGAGCTGTTTTTT.

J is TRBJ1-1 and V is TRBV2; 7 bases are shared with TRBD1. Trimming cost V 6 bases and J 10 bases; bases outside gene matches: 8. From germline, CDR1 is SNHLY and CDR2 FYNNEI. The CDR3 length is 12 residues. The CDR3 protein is CASSNRGGGAFF. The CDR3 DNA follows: TGTGCCAGCAGCAACAGGGGTGGAGGAGCTTTCTTT. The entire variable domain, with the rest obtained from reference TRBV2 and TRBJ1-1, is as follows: EPEVTQTPSHQVTQMGQEVILRCVPISNHLYFYWYRQILGQKVEFLVSFYNNEISEKSEIFDDQFSVERPDGSNFTLKIRSTKLEDSAMYFCASSNRGGGAFFGQGTRLTVV.

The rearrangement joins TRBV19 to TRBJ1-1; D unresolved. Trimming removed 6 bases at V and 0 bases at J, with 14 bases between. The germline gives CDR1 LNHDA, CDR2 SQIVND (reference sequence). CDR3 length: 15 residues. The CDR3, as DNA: TGTGCCAGTAGGACACCGGTCCTTTTGAACACTGAAGCTTTCTTT. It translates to CASRTPVLLNTEAFF.

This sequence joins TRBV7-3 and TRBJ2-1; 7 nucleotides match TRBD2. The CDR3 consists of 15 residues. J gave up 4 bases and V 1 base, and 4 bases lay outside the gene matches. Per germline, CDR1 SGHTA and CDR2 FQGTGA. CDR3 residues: CASSLKRDLYNEQFF. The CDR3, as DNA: TGTGCCAGCAGCTTAAAGCGGGATCTTTACAATGAGCAGTTCTTC.

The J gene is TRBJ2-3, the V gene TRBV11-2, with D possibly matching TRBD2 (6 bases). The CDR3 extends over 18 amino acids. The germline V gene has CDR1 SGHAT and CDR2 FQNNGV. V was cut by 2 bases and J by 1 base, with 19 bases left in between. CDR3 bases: TGTGCCAGCAGCTTAAATAACCTGCCAGGGAGGCGCACAGATACGCAGTATTTT. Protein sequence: CASSLNNLPGRRTDTQYF.

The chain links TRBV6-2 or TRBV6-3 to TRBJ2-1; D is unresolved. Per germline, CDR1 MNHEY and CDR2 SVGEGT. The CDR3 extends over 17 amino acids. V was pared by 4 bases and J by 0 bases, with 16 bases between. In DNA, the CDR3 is TGTGCCAGCAGTTCCCCCGGGCAGGCAAGCTCCTACAATGAGCAGTTCTTC. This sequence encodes CASSSPGQASSYNEQFF.

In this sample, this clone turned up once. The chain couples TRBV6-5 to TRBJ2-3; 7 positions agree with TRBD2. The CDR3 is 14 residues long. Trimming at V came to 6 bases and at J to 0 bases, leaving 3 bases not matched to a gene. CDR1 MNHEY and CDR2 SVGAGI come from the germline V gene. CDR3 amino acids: CASRGDYSTDTQYF. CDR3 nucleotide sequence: TGTGCCAGCAGGGGGGACTATAGCACAGATACGCAGTATTTT.

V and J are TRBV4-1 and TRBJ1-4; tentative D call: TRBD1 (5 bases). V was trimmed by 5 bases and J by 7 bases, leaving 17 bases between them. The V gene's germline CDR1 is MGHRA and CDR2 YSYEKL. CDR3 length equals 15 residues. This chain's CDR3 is CASSTAGGSVEKLFF. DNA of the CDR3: TGCGCCAGCAGCACCGCCGGGGGGTCGGTTGAAAAACTGTTTTTT.

The CDR3 coding sequence is TGTGCCAGCAGTCCCGGGACTAATTCACCCCTCCACTTT. Amino acid sequence: CASSPGTNSPLHF. The chain employs TRBV12-3 or TRBV12-4 and TRBJ1-6, with a possible D match to TRBD1 (5 bases). V lost 5 bases and J lost 6, with 8 bases in between. The CDR3 is 13 residues long.

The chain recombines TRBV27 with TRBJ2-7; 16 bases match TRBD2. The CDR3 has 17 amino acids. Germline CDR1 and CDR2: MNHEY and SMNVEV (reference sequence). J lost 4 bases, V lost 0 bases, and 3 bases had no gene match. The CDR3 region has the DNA TGTGCCAGCAGTTTATCCCCGGGACTAGCGGGGGGGTACGAGCAGTACTTC. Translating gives CASSLSPGLAGGYEQYF.

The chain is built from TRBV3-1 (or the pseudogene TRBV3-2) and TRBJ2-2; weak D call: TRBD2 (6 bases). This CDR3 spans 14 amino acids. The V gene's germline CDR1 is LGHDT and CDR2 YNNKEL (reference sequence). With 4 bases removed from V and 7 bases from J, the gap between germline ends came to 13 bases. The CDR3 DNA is TGTGCCAGCAGCCTAAGACTAGTTGACGGGGAGCTGTTTTTT. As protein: CASSLRLVDGELFF.